The sequence of this T cell receptor beta chain was determined in a study of cytomegalovirus exposure and HLA in healthy donors. Whole-study context: Caucasian-associated ancestry cluster membership applied to around 80% of around 400 genotyped donors. Study conclusions and caveats: Association with HLA alleles at 0.05 false discovery rate was found for around 17,000 TCR beta sequences in a later analysis. Later analysis demonstrated an association between a missense DCLRE1C variant and TCR beta V- and J-gene trimming.

This clone was counted a few times. Its antigen is unknown. Use of 60 Vbeta and 13 Jbeta primers characterized the PCR. Libraries were prepared by immunoSEQ multiplex PCR; TCRdb keeps only in-frame clonotypes and omits some of them. This table holds some 130,000 clones, approximately 80% found once. The CDR3 extends over 14 amino acids. V gave up 3 bases and J gave up 0 bases, with 8 bases separating them. CDR1 is SNHLY and CDR2 is FYNNEI in the germline V gene. The TCR was taken from a man aged 18 to 30 in good health and CMV-seronegative. The V and J genes are TRBV2 and TRBJ1-1, with D unresolved. The sample taken for sequencing was PBMCs. The CDR3 DNA reads TGTGCCAGCAGTGATTTACAGTTGAACACTGAAGCTTTCTTT. Translation: CASSDLQLNTEAFF.